Below, one T cell receptor (beta chain) is given with its context. Antigen specificity is unknown. Method: immunoSEQ multiplex PCR; TCRdb's copy keeps in-frame clones and lacks some. The sample records around 120,000 clones, 80% to 95% being singletons. The sample originates from a study of T cell responses to AZD1222 COVID-19 vaccine. For the study at large: Samples with a second dose at about 4 or about 12 weeks were pooled together.

Study-wide findings and caveats: Spike-specific TCR breadth and depth grew following two AZD1222 doses. Within unmutated variant regions lay the reported targets of nearly half of spike-specific TCRs. Spike regions recognized by vaccine-associated CD4 TCRs spanned the protein, led by 160-218 and 743-854.

This clonotype was sampled from an adult in good health. The material sequenced was peripheral blood, taken on day 0 of AZD1222 vaccination.

CDR3 protein: CASSLSQTNYGYTF. CDR3 in DNA: TGTGCCAGCAGCTTAAGCCAGACTAACTATGGCTACACCTTC. The chain is built from TRBV5-5 and TRBJ1-2; D is unclear. V lost 2 bases and J 0 bases, leaving 8 bases between the germline ends. Germline V gene data show CDR1 as SGHKS and CDR2 as YYEKEE (reference sequence). This CDR3 comprises 14 residues.